This TCR beta chain was captured by sequencing in a study of CD4 T cells in relation to SARS-CoV-2 and coronaviruses. Study-wide background: Controls used an HIV-1 Nef peptide pool or no peptide. Study-wide points: Samples before the pandemic and after infection were not matched within any donor.

With regard to this clone: No antigen is known for it.

Before the COVID-19 pandemic, during about 2010-2018, CD4+ T cells were taken from unexposed donors. Isolation of CD4+ T cells took place after less than 11 days in culture. Testing used SARS-CoV-2 S/N and four cold-coronavirus spikes on unexposed-donor CD4+ T cells, cells permitting. Produced via immunoSEQ multiplex PCR; TCRdb's table is partial and in-frame only. The sample includes approximately 17,000 clones, about four fifths of them seen just once. The receptor's source is a human donor in good health. The sequencing input was CD4+ T cells from PBMCs, cultured in vitro.

This chain's CDR3 is CASTLTGGPPGETQYF. For the CDR3, the DNA is TGCGCCAGCACTCTAACCGGCGGGCCACCGGGGGAGACCCAGTACTTC. The V gene is TRBV5-1, the J gene TRBJ2-5; maybe TRBD2 (5 bases). V was trimmed by 6 bases and J by 5 bases, leaving 23 bases between them. CDR1 SGHRS and CDR2 YFSETQ come from the germline V gene. The CDR3 extends over 16 amino acids.